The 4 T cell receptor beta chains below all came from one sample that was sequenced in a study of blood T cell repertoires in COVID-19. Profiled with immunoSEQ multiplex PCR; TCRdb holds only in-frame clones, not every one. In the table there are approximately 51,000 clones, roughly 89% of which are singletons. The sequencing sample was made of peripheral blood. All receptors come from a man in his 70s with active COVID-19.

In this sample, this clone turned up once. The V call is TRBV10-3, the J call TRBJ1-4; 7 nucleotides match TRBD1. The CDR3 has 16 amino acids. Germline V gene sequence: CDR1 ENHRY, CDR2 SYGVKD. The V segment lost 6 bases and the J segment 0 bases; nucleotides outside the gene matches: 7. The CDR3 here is CAISLGQHSTNEKLFF. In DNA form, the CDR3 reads TGTGCCATCAGCTTGGGACAGCATTCAACTAATGAAAAACTGTTTTTT.

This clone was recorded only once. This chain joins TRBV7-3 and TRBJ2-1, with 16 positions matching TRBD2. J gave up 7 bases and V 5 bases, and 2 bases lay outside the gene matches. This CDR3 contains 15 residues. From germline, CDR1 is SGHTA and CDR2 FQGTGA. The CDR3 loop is CASSVGLAGGNEQFF. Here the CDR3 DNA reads TGTGCCAGCAGCGTGGGACTAGCGGGAGGGAATGAGCAGTTCTTC.

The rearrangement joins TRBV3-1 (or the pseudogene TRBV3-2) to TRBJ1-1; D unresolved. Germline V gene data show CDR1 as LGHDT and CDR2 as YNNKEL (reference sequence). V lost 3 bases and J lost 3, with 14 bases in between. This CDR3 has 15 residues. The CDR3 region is CASSHVGLTDTEAFF. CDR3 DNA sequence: TGTGCCAGCAGCCACGTGGGCCTCACGGACACTGAAGCTTTCTTT.

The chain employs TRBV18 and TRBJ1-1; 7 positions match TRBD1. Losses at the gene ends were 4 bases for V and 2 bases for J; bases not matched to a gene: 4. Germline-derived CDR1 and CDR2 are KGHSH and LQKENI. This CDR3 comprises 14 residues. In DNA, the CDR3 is TGTGCCAGCTCACGAGGACAGGTTAACACTGAAGCTTTCTTT. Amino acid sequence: CASSRGQVNTEAFF.